The rows below give T cell receptor beta chains drawn from one sample of a study of cytomegalovirus exposure and HLA in healthy donors. The assay was immunoSEQ multiplex PCR, and TCRdb's table has in-frame clones only and misses some. Of some 150,000 clones listed, 70% to 85% were seen once; the top ten hold approximately 2%. Sequencing was performed on PBMCs. These receptors came from a middle-aged man in good health and CMV-seronegative. CDR3s leave out the opening cysteine and the closing phenylalanine or tryptophan. The order of the fields is J gene, clone size, V gene, CDR3 protein. Only part of the rows carry a size: once, few, many, or a class if the clone is expanded.

J gene: TRBJ2-3
clone size: NA
V gene: TRBV5-8
CDR3 protein: ASSLGTLTGDTQY

J gene: TRBJ1-2
clone size: NA
V gene: TRBV7-9
CDR3 protein: ASSPQTGGYT

J gene: TRBJ2-5
clone size: NA
V gene: TRBV19
CDR3 protein: ASSNAGGLQETQY

J gene: TRBJ2-2
clone size: NA
V gene: TRBV6-4
CDR3 protein: ASRRLAGGIGELF

J gene: TRBJ2-2
clone size: NA
V gene: TRBV4-3
CDR3 protein: ASSQGYRGLGLDGELF

J gene: TRBJ1-6
clone size: NA
V gene: TRBV2
CDR3 protein: ASSGIEALNSPLH

J gene: TRBJ2-5
clone size: few
V gene: TRBV7-7
CDR3 protein: ASSRGRGIQETQY

J gene: TRBJ2-1
clone size: NA
V gene: TRBV6-5
CDR3 protein: ASRSSGPYNEQF

J gene: TRBJ2-1
clone size: NA
V gene: TRBV11-2
CDR3 protein: ASTRGAGRLYNEQF

J gene: TRBJ2-1
clone size: NA
V gene: TRBV5-1
CDR3 protein: ASSLVGRDFYNEQF

J gene: TRBJ2-7
clone size: NA
V gene: TRBV7-2
CDR3 protein: ASSRDRDEQY

J gene: TRBJ2-1
clone size: NA
V gene: TRBV7-9
CDR3 protein: ASSFQQGSNEQF

J gene: TRBJ2-5
clone size: NA
V gene: TRBV6-5
CDR3 protein: ASRSRGTETQY

J gene: TRBJ1-2
clone size: NA
V gene: TRBV29-1
CDR3 protein: SATGTYYGYT

J gene: TRBJ2-1
clone size: NA
V gene: TRBV11-2
CDR3 protein: ASSLVPGTGGGGF

J gene: TRBJ2-5
clone size: NA
V gene: TRBV9
CDR3 protein: ASSVGAQGAVLEETQY

J gene: TRBJ1-5
clone size: few
V gene: TRBV7-9
CDR3 protein: ASSLGTANQPQH

J gene: TRBJ1-1
clone size: NA
V gene: TRBV29-1
CDR3 protein: SVEVGLGTEAF

J gene: TRBJ2-3
clone size: few
V gene: TRBV25-1
CDR3 protein: ASSSNRQASTDTQY

J gene: TRBJ1-1
clone size: few
V gene: TRBV18
CDR3 protein: ASYSTVRARVNTEAF

J gene: TRBJ2-7
clone size: NA
V gene: TRBV5-5
CDR3 protein: ASRPWVGGGDEQY

J gene: TRBJ2-7
clone size: NA
V gene: TRBV5-6
CDR3 protein: ASSSGLAGEKSYEQY

J gene: TRBJ1-1
clone size: NA
V gene: TRBV19
CDR3 protein: ASSATGDTEAF

J gene: TRBJ2-6
clone size: NA
V gene: TRBV25-1
CDR3 protein: ASSGREGGANGLT

J gene: TRBJ2-3
clone size: NA
V gene: TRBV6-5
CDR3 protein: ASSYSGATDTQY

J gene: TRBJ2-7
clone size: once
V gene: TRBV5-6
CDR3 protein: ASSRRTSGRAYEQY

J gene: TRBJ2-7
clone size: NA
V gene: TRBV9
CDR3 protein: ASSVAGTSFTAEQY

J gene: TRBJ2-1
clone size: NA
V gene: TRBV7-9
CDR3 protein: ASSLDSLAVNEQF

J gene: TRBJ2-2
clone size: once
V gene: TRBV7-2
CDR3 protein: ASSWPSRELNTGELF

J gene: TRBJ1-2
clone size: NA
V gene: TRBV4-1
CDR3 protein: ASRLESGDNYGYT

J gene: TRBJ1-2
clone size: once
V gene: TRBV19
CDR3 protein: ASTPQGAMKGYT

J gene: TRBJ2-5
clone size: NA
V gene: TRBV27
CDR3 protein: ASSLSTVNQETQY

J gene: TRBJ1-1
clone size: NA
V gene: TRBV28
CDR3 protein: ASSPHQQGMGTEAF

J gene: TRBJ2-5
clone size: NA
V gene: TRBV19
CDR3 protein: ASSISPGGETQY

J gene: TRBJ2-7
clone size: NA
V gene: TRBV2
CDR3 protein: ASRDSGSYEQY

J gene: TRBJ2-7
clone size: NA
V gene: TRBV15
CDR3 protein: ATSRGTSVTYERY